This T cell receptor beta chain was recorded in a study of metastatic and nonmetastatic thyroid tumors. Study information: Malignant and benign thyroid patients had repertoires compared in peripheral blood and tumor or nodule tissue.

Original analysis: The study's classifier, a distant-metastasis tool for papillary thyroid cancer, was built using CDR3 differences across clinicopathological groups. MiXCR was used by TCRdb to re-call the PCR reads. TCRdb's processing, not the authors' own work, is the source of the V and J calls. The sample includes 26,000 or so clones, 15% of them seen just once. About this clone itself: Its antigen remains unidentified. An end of the junction differs from the germline gene, which may be a read error. In the same sample, other DNA sequences code for this CDR3.

Patients underwent thyroid surgery, and none had received any treatment before it. Study results and limitations: Within blood and tumor, benign nodules reportedly had significantly lower TCR beta diversity than malignant thyroid tumors did.

The V gene's germline CDR1 is DFQATT and CDR2 SNEGSKA (reference sequence). The CDR3 covers 10 residues. The sample comprised blood. The clonotype originates from a male donor with papillary thyroid cancer or a benign thyroid nodule (not recorded which). Some clones in this sample may be carry-over from other donors' samples. The V call is TRBV20-1, the J call TRBJ2-5; no firm D call. The CDR3 coding sequence is TGTAGTGCTAGAGTAGAGACCCAGTACTTC. As protein: CSARVETQYF.